The subject of this entry is one TCR beta chain. The sample originates from a study of stem cell transplantation in POMP-related autoinflammatory disease. Germline V gene sequence: CDR1 MNHNS, CDR2 SASEGT. The trim removed 8 bases at V and 10 bases at J, leaving 12 bases unmatched. This CDR3 spans 14 amino acids. Repertoires were generated with immunoSEQ multiplex PCR, while TCRdb's copy carries only in-frame clones and drops some. The table lists 25,000 to 30,000 clones, more than 75% of them singletons. Sample: CD4+ T cells from PBMCs, taken before stem cell transplantation. The sequence came from a human donor with POMP-related autoinflammation and immune dysregulation (PRAID). The chain carries TRBV6-1 and TRBJ2-7, with TRBD2 identical over 12 bases. The CDR3 DNA reads TGTGCCAGCGGTGGGACTAGCGGGTCCTCATCACAGTACTTC. Its translation: CASGGTSGSSSQYF.